Within the sample, the clone carrying this TCR beta chain is medium-sized (0.01 to 0.1%). The antigen is unknown. At the DNA level, this CDR3 is encoded by other sequences in the same sample as well. These data belong to a study of PD-1 blockade in classical Hodgkin lymphoma. As for the study in general: Nivolumab was administered to patients intravenously at 3 mg/kg every 2 weeks.

Some clones are missing from TCRdb's copy, which holds only in-frame ones; the method was immunoSEQ multiplex PCR. The sample contains about 20,000 clones, approximately 68% of which appear only once. CDR3 length: 13 residues. Germline values: CDR1 SGHRS, CDR2 YFSETQ. The V gene lost 1 base and the J gene lost 4 bases, with 6 bases spanning the gap. Time point indicated: cycle 4 day 1 (C4D1), after 6 weeks of nivolumab. All trial patients relapsed after autologous stem cell transplantation. Overall study results and limits: Undefined causes, possibly disease activity or prior therapy, underlie the repertoire differences.

This material consisted of peripheral blood mononuclear cells (PBMCs), taken before the fourth cycle of nivolumab. This sequence joins TRBV5-1 and TRBJ2-1; no definite D call. This TCR came from a human donor with classical Hodgkin lymphoma. This CDR3 reads CASSLNGYNEQFF. DNA for the CDR3: TGCGCCAGCAGCTTGAACGGGTACAATGAGCAGTTCTTC.